The 22 T cell receptor beta chains presented below share a single source sample, sequenced in a study of shared clonotypes between healthy human individuals. Libraries were prepared by immunoSEQ multiplex PCR; TCRdb keeps only in-frame clonotypes and omits some of them. The sample lists roughly 700,000 clones, around 90% seen once, with around a third in the top ten. The source material was memory CD8+ T cells from PBMCs. As for subset: CD45RO+ cells pooled with CCR7-negative TemRA cells. The receptors come from a man aged 18 to 29 in good health. Some clones in this sample may be carry-over from other donors' samples.

Turning to this clone: The same CDR3 arises from other DNA sequences in this sample as well. The V and J genes are TRBV27 and TRBJ2-7; no clear D gene. CDR3 length: 13 amino acids. CDR1 is MNHEY, CDR2 SMNVEV, per germline (reference sequence). Trimming took 3 bases from V and 0 from J, leaving 6 bases between them. The CDR3 region is CASSFGFSYEQYF. CDR3 DNA sequence: TGTGCCAGCAGTTTCGGTTTCTCCTACGAGCAGTACTTC.

This clone has just one count. This chain uses TRBV10-3 with TRBJ1-2; a possible D gene is TRBD1 (6 bases). The CDR3 consists of 15 residues. The V gene lost 11 bases and the J gene lost 0 bases, with 19 bases spanning the gap. Per germline, CDR1 ENHRY and CDR2 SYGVKD. In DNA form, the CDR3 reads TGTGCCTCCGAAGGGAGGGACACATCTAACTATGGCTACACCTTC. Encoded protein: CASEGRDTSNYGYTF.

V usage is TRBV7-2 and J usage is TRBJ2-4, with D possibly TRBD1 on 6 matching bases. CDR3 size: 14 residues. Germline CDR1 reads SGHTA; CDR2 reads FQGNSA. Trimming took 5 bases from V and 2 from J, leaving 10 bases between them. The CDR3 region has the DNA TGTGCCAGCAGCCTGGGGGACACCAAAAACATTCAGTACTTC. It yields the protein CASSLGDTKNIQYF.

The chain combines TRBV7-6 with TRBJ2-7; TRBD1 matches 8 bases. V was pared by 1 base and J by 5 bases, with 10 bases of the junction left unmatched. CDR3 length: 16 residues. Germline V gives CDR1 SGHVS, CDR2 FNYEAQ. As DNA, the CDR3 is TGTGCCAGCAGCTTAGTTCGGGCAGGGGGCCTGGACGAGCAGTACTTC. Its protein product is CASSLVRAGGLDEQYF.

This clone was seen a single time. The V gene is TRBV28, the J gene TRBJ1-1, with 8 bases that match TRBD1. J gave up 5 bases and V 7 bases, and 3 bases lay outside the gene matches. Germline V CDR1 and CDR2: MDHEN, SYDVKM. This CDR3 has 12 amino acids. The CDR3 DNA reads as TGTGCCAGCACTACAGGGGGGACTGAAGCTTTCTTT. Protein product: CASTTGGTEAFF.

With respect to this clone: The sample has other DNA sequences that encode this CDR3 too. V usage is TRBV5-1 and J usage is TRBJ1-3; D may be TRBD1 (5 bases). The CDR3 spans 16 residues. Trimming removed 0 bases from V and 0 bases from J, with 10 bases in between. The germline gives CDR1 SGHRS, CDR2 YFSETQ. Here the CDR3 reads CASSLDGTVSGNTIYF. CDR3 nucleotides: TGCGCCAGCAGCTTGGACGGGACGGTCTCTGGAAACACCATATATTTT.

The CDR3 nucleotides read TGCGCCAGCTGGGACACTGAAGCTTTCTTT. This codes for CASWDTEAFF. The genes are TRBV10-2 and TRBJ1-1; D is unclear. This CDR3 comprises 10 residues. V was pared by 8 bases and J by 3 bases, with 4 bases between. From germline, CDR1 is WSHSY and CDR2 SAAADI.

The chain has TRBV9 and TRBJ2-3; 8 bases are a match to TRBD2. Trimming removed 1 base from V and 4 bases from J; junction bases left unmatched: 8. CDR1 SGDLS and CDR2 YYNGEE come from the germline V gene. There are 16 residues in the CDR3. Here the CDR3 reads CASSVSNGRAADTQYF. In DNA form, the CDR3 reads TGTGCCAGCAGCGTATCTAACGGGAGGGCAGCAGATACGCAGTATTTT.

This chain links TRBV6-5 with TRBJ2-7; no firm D call. This CDR3 contains 12 residues. V lost 5 bases, J lost 3 bases, and 8 bases lay in between. From germline, CDR1 is MNHEY and CDR2 SVGAGI. CDR3 DNA sequence: TGTGCCAGCAGTCCCCGAAGCTACGAGCAGTACTTC. Translation: CASSPRSYEQYF.

The genes are TRBV30 and TRBJ2-1; no firm D call. Germline CDR1 reads GTSNPN; CDR2 reads SVGIG (reference sequence). The CDR3 length is 14 residues. V shed 0 bases and J shed 1 base, with 7 bases lying between them. This chain's CDR3 is CAWSVGVSYNEQFF. The CDR3 DNA reads as TGTGCCTGGAGTGTCGGTGTTTCCTACAATGAGCAGTTCTTC. The entire variable domain, with the rest obtained from reference TRBV30 and TRBJ2-1, is as follows: SQTIHQWPATLVQPVGSPLSLECTVEGTSNPNLYWYRQAAGRGLQLLFYSVGIGQISSEVPQNLSASRPQDRQFILSSKKLLLSDSGFYLCAWSVGVSYNEQFFGPGTRLTVL.

V usage is TRBV7-3 and J usage is TRBJ2-1; D assignment may be TRBD1 or TRBD2 (5 bases each). Trimming cost V 2 bases and J 8 bases, with 13 bases left between them. Germline V gene sequence: CDR1 SGHTA, CDR2 FQGTGA. The CDR3 length is 14 residues. Here the CDR3 DNA reads TGTGCCAGCAGCTTAGGCGTGAGGGGACATGAGCAGTTCTTC. Its protein product is CASSLGVRGHEQFF.

This clone was counted a single time. The rearrangement links TRBV9 to TRBJ1-1; 7 bases map to TRBD1. Trimming removed 4 bases from V and 1 base from J; junction bases left unmatched: 4. The germline V gene has CDR1 SGDLS and CDR2 YYNGEE. There are 14 residues in the CDR3. As DNA, the CDR3 is TGTGCCAGCAGCCCACGGGACAGGAACACTGAAGCTTTCTTT. It yields the protein CASSPRDRNTEAFF. Drawing the rest from reference TRBV9 and TRBJ1-1, the complete variable domain is DSGVTQTPKHLITATGQRVTLRCSPRSGDLSVYWYQQSLDQGLQFLIQYYNGEERAKGNILERFSAQQFPDLHSELNLSSLELGDSALYFCASSPRDRNTEAFFGQGTRLTVV.

V and J are TRBV7-9 and TRBJ2-1, with 14 bases matching TRBD2. With 6 bases clipped from V and 9 bases from J, the junction kept 16 bases outside the gene matches. CDR1 is SEHNR and CDR2 is FQNEAQ in the germline V gene (reference sequence). This CDR3 spans 18 amino acids. The CDR3 protein is CASRMRLAGGMQDLEQFF. The CDR3 DNA sequence: TGTGCCAGCAGGATGAGACTAGCGGGAGGGATGCAAGATCTTGAGCAGTTCTTC.

This clone was detected only once. CDR3 coding DNA: TGTGCCAGCAGTGAATATCGACCAGGGGGCACGAGTTCACCCCTCCACTTT. Its protein product is CASSEYRPGGTSSPLHF. The chain is built from TRBV25-1 and TRBJ1-6, with 8 bases fitting TRBD1. Germline lookup yields CDR1 MGHDK and CDR2 SYGVNS. The length of the CDR3 is 17 residues. The V and J ends lost 0 bases and 9 bases, in that order; junction bases with no gene match: 10.

The chain combines TRBV27 with TRBJ1-6, with D possibly being TRBD1 (5 bases). The CDR3 covers 16 residues. The germline V gene encodes CDR1 MNHEY and CDR2 SMNVEV (reference sequence). Trimming took 1 base from V and 2 from J, leaving 9 bases between them. CDR3: CASSLWGRAYNSPLHF. The CDR3 nucleotides read TGTGCCAGCAGTTTATGGGGCAGAGCCTATAATTCACCCCTCCACTTT.

The chain is built from TRBV29-1 and TRBJ2-7; 15 bases align to TRBD2. This CDR3 has 14 amino acids. Germline V CDR1 and CDR2: SQVTM, ANQGSEA. V was pared by 4 bases and J by 4 bases, with 2 bases of the junction left unmatched. CDR3 in amino acids: CSVAGLAGGYEQYF. The CDR3 DNA sequence: TGCAGCGTTGCGGGACTAGCGGGAGGATACGAGCAGTACTTC.

The rearrangement links TRBV15 to TRBJ2-4, with D tentatively TRBD1 (5 bases). Trimming cost V 5 bases and J 1 base, with 18 bases left between them. Germline V gene sequence: CDR1 LNHNV, CDR2 YYDKDF (reference sequence). The CDR3 runs 17 residues. CDR3 sequence reads: CATSAFGQGNAKNIQYF. In DNA, the CDR3 is TGTGCCACCAGCGCCTTCGGGCAGGGAAACGCCAAAAACATTCAGTACTTC. The whole variable domain, filled in from reference TRBV15 and TRBJ2-4, reads DAMVIQNPRYQVTQFGKPVTLSCSQTLNHNVMYWYQQKSSQAPKLLFHYYDKDFNNEADTPDNFQSRRPNTSFCFLDIRSPGLGDTAMYLCATSAFGQGNAKNIQYFGAGTRLSVL.

This clone was counted a single time. The genes are TRBV7-3 and TRBJ2-5; tentatively, D is TRBD2 (6 bases). This CDR3 has 14 residues. CDR1 and CDR2 (germline): SGHTA, FQGTGA. V was pared by 5 bases and J by 4 bases, with 14 bases between. In DNA, the CDR3 is TGTGCCAGCAGCGAAGGGGTGGGAGGAGAGACCCAGTACTTC. Translated, it gives CASSEGVGGETQYF.

V gene TRBV29-1 combines with J gene TRBJ2-4, with TRBD2 matching 11 bases. Germline-derived CDR1 and CDR2 are SQVTM and ANQGSEA. CDR3 length equals 14 residues. The trim removed 2 bases at V and 6 bases at J, leaving 3 bases unmatched. The CDR3 DNA reads TGCAGCGTTGAACTAGCGGGAGGCATAAACATTCAGTACTTC. It is translated as CSVELAGGINIQYF.

The chain is built from TRBV5-1 and TRBJ1-2; tentatively, D is TRBD1 (5 bases). CDR3 size: 14 residues. Trimming pared 0 bases from V and 8 bases from J, leaving 14 bases between. Germline V gives CDR1 SGHRS, CDR2 YFSETQ. CDR3: CASSLDRIPRGYTF. In DNA, the CDR3 is TGCGCCAGCAGCTTGGACAGGATCCCCCGAGGCTACACCTTC.

The chain is built from TRBV9 and TRBJ2-7; TRBD1 might be the D (7 bases). This CDR3 has 16 amino acids. Trimming left V 0 bases short and J 3 bases short, with 16 bases between. The V gene's germline CDR1 is SGDLS and CDR2 YYNGEE. Written as DNA, the CDR3 is TGTGCCAGCAGCGTAGGAACAGGGGACTTTGGCTACGAGCAGTACTTC. Protein product: CASSVGTGDFGYEQYF.

The chain links TRBV29-1 to TRBJ1-2; 10 bases line up with TRBD1. The V gene's germline CDR1 is SQVTM and CDR2 ANQGSEA. The CDR3 length is 14 residues. J was trimmed by 5 bases and V by 5 bases; bases with no gene match: 8. The CDR3 is CSVIRTGGGYGYTF. For the CDR3, the DNA is TGCAGCGTTATCAGGACAGGGGGAGGGTATGGCTACACCTTC.